The present TCR beta chain was sequenced within a study of PD-L1 blockade in urothelial cancer. Study-level background: Of 29 patients, twenty-five were males with bladder-origin urothelial cancer. T cell content in blood samples showed a median of around 140,000. Blood analysis took place 3 weeks (second dose) and 6 weeks after treatment start.

Profiled with immunoSEQ multiplex PCR; TCRdb holds only in-frame clones, not every one. The sample has 25,000 to 40,000 clones, roughly 88% seen once. The cohort comprised individuals with locally advanced or metastatic urothelial carcinoma. This CDR3 is 13 amino acids long. Germline V gene sequence: CDR1 SEHNR, CDR2 FQNEAQ (reference sequence). The V end was cut by 5 bases, the J end by 0 bases, with 7 bases between. This chain uses TRBV7-9 with TRBJ1-1; no firm D call. Sequencing was performed on PBMCs, taken around atezolizumab (anti-PD-L1) treatment. The clonotype originates from a man in his sixties with urothelial cancer. The CDR3 DNA follows: TGTGCCAGCAGCCAGATATTGAACACTGAAGCTTTCTTT. Amino acids: CASSQILNTEAFF.